This T cell receptor (beta chain) was profiled in a study of CD8 T cells in ankylosing spondylitis. About this clonotype itself: Its antigen is not identified.

General study results and limits: Disease-linked clones were CD8+ and relatively rare in peripheral blood. Reportedly, disease-linked clones are significantly enriched in ankylosing spondylitis patients' matched synovial fluid.

In making TCR beta libraries, quantitative 5'-RACE with molecular barcodes was used. TCRdb recomputed calls from the 5' RACE reads with MiXCR, one row per CDR3 protein. The sample holds roughly 150,000 distinct CDR3 sequences, under 35% seen once. V was clipped by 2 bases and J by 3 bases, with 19 bases between them. The germline V gene has CDR1 GTSNPN and CDR2 SVGIG (reference sequence). This CDR3 spans 16 amino acids. The source is a male donor with ankylosing spondylitis. The chain carries TRBV30 and TRBJ2-5; possibly TRBD2 for D (7 bases). Sequenced material: synovial fluid, either unsorted or a sorted T cell fraction (not recorded which). The CDR3: CAWSPFGGGHKETQYF. CDR3 nucleotide sequence: TGTGCCTGGAGTCCGTTTGGGGGGGGCCACAAAGAGACCCAGTACTTC. Complete variable domain (other parts from reference TRBV30 and TRBJ2-5): SQTIHQWPATLVQPVGSPLSLECTVEGTSNPNLYWYRQAAGRGLQLLFYSVGIGQISSEVPQNLSASRPQDRQFILSSKKLLLSDSGFYLCAWSPFGGGHKETQYFGPGTRLLVL.